Here is one T cell receptor beta chain with its context. No antigen is known for it. The source of the sample is a study of graft-versus-host responses after intestinal transplantation. Germline CDR1 is SNHLY and CDR2 is FYNNEI. Trimming at V came to 9 bases and at J to 8 bases, leaving 11 bases not matched to a gene. This CDR3 region has 15 residues. Sequencing used immunoSEQ multiplex PCR; TCRdb keeps in-frame clones, though not all of them. The sample lists around 90,000 clones, over 90% occurring once. The specimen was unstimulated CD4+ T cells sorted from spleen or lymph node cells, collected before transplant. The rearrangement links TRBV2 to TRBJ2-1; 12 positions agree with TRBD1. The sequence came from a human donor who was the organ donor for an intestinal transplant. This chain's CDR3 is CARSWDRGRVDEQFF. DNA for the CDR3: TGTGCCAGATCGTGGGACAGGGGGCGGGTGGATGAGCAGTTCTTC.